There are a few counts of the clone carrying this T cell receptor (beta chain). PRAID combined immunodeficiency and autoinflammation. The CDR3 has 14 residues. Trimming took 5 bases from V and 2 from J, leaving 12 bases between them. Germline V gene lookup returns CDR1 SGHVS and CDR2 FNYEAQ. This entry belongs to a study of stem cell transplantation in POMP-related autoinflammatory disease. Using immunoSEQ multiplex PCR, the repertoire was profiled, and TCRdb retains in-frame clones only, with some absent. The table has tens of thousands of clones, roughly 90% seen once. The material was CD4+ T cells from PBMCs, obtained after stem cell transplantation. The chain combines TRBV7-6 with TRBJ2-5, with D uncertain. The source of this sequence is a human patient with POMP-related autoinflammation and immune dysregulation (PRAID). The T cells may come from the graft donor. The CDR3 nucleotides read TGTGCCAGCAGCCCCCGGTGGGAACAAGAGACCCAGTACTTC. Its translation: CASSPRWEQETQYF.